Below are 30 T cell receptor beta chains sequenced from a single sample in a study of T cell repertoires in cytomegalovirus infection. Each CDR3 protein gets one entry after TCRdb re-called the reads with MiXCR. The data hold about 700,000 distinct CDR3 sequences, with around 30% observed a single time. For these TCRs, the target antigens are not known. The sequences come from cultured PBMCs, collected from culture after CMV antigen stimulation. All receptors derive from a human donor in good health (CMV status not recorded). Some clones in this sample may be carry-over from other donors' samples.

This rearrangement joins TRBV6-1 to TRBJ1-5; 9 bases fit TRBD1. Germline values: CDR1 MNHNS, CDR2 SASEGT. V trimming: 8 bases; J trimming: 2 bases; junction bases outside the gene matches: 4. This CDR3 contains 14 residues. CDR3: CASGRDRGNQPQHF. CDR3 in DNA: TGTGCCAGCGGTAGGGACAGGGGCAATCAGCCCCAGCATTTT.

This clonotype was detected ten times or more. V and J are TRBV7-2 and TRBJ1-5; D gene ambiguous. Trimming left V 0 bases short and J 4 bases short, with 4 bases between. CDR1 is SGHTA and CDR2 is FQGNSA in the germline V gene. The CDR3 spans 13 residues. As DNA, the CDR3 is TGTGCCAGCAGCTTAGCTCCGAATCAGCCCCAGCATTTT. Its translation: CASSLAPNQPQHF. The whole variable domain, remainder taken from reference TRBV7-2 and TRBJ1-5, is GAGVSQSPSNKVTEKGKDVELRCDPISGHTALYWYRQSLGQGLEFLIYFQGNSAPDKSGLPSDRFSAERTGGSVSTLTIQRTQQEDSAVYLCASSLAPNQPQHFGDGTRLSIL.

This clonotype was picked up a small number of times. The rearrangement uses TRBV7-9 and TRBJ2-6, with D uncertain. Trimming took 0 bases from V and 4 from J, leaving 4 bases between them. Germline lookup yields CDR1 SEHNR and CDR2 FQNEAQ (reference sequence). The CDR3 sequence is 14 residues long. CDR3 protein: CASSLARGANVLTF. DNA of the CDR3: TGTGCCAGCAGCTTAGCGCGCGGGGCCAACGTCCTGACTTTC.

This clonotype appeared a few times. The V and J genes are TRBV11-2 and TRBJ2-1; 11 bases align to TRBD1. V trimming: 1 base; J trimming: 6 bases; junction bases outside the gene matches: 8. Germline CDR1 is SGHAT and CDR2 is FQNNGV. This CDR3 is built from 17 residues. The CDR3 bases are TGTGCCAGCAGCTTAGTTTGGCGAGGGACAGGGGGCAATGAGCAGTTCTTC. As protein: CASSLVWRGTGGNEQFF.

This clonotype occurred a few times. The genes are TRBV7-8 and TRBJ2-1, with 7 bases aligning to TRBD2. V shed 4 bases, J shed 8 bases, and the junction held 5 bases outside the gene matches. This CDR3 has 13 residues. Germline loops: CDR1 SGHVS, CDR2 FQNEAQ. CDR3 DNA sequence: TGTGCCAGCAGCTGGGGAGGGAGGGATGAGCAGTTCTTC. The encoded protein is CASSWGGRDEQFF.

This chain links TRBV6-5 with TRBJ2-1; D may be TRBD2 (6 bases). The CDR3 has 14 residues. The V end was cut by 8 bases, the J end by 5 bases, with 16 bases between. Germline V CDR1 and CDR2: MNHEY, SVGAGI. CDR3 sequence: CASASYGGNNEQFF. The CDR3 DNA follows: TGTGCCAGCGCCTCTTACGGGGGAAACAATGAGCAGTTCTTC.

This clonotype appeared a few times. The chain couples TRBV7-2 to TRBJ2-2; TRBD2 agrees at 11 bases. Germline V CDR1 and CDR2: SGHTA, FQGNSA. The CDR3 is 21 amino acids. After removal of 4 bases from V and 7 bases from J, the junction contained 23 bases not matched to a gene. CDR3 nucleotide sequence: TGTGCCAGCAGCTCGGGACTCGGGATAGCGGGGGGGCCGGATGATGACGGGGAGCTGTTTTTT. The encoded protein is CASSSGLGIAGGPDDDGELFF.

The chain uses TRBV2 and TRBJ2-7; D might be TRBD2 (5 bases). The CDR3 length is 14 residues. V was shortened by 7 bases and J by 2 bases, with 15 bases between the two germline ends. Germline V CDR1 and CDR2: SNHLY, FYNNEI. The chain's CDR3 is CASILVRATYEQYF. As DNA, the CDR3 is TGTGCCAGCATACTTGTGCGGGCGACCTACGAGCAGTACTTC.

A word on this clonotype: Its ends do not fully match the called genes, so a read error is possible. The chain couples TRBV6-1 to TRBJ2-1; 11 bases match TRBD2. The CDR3 sequence is 16 residues long. In germline, CDR1 is MNHNS, CDR2 SASEGT. This CDR3 reads CASRGLAAFSHNEQFF. In nucleotides, the CDR3 is TGTGCCAGCAGGGGACTAGCGGCCTTCTCCCACAATGAGCAGTTCTTC.

The genes are TRBV7-2 and TRBJ1-1; D ambiguous. Per the germline V gene, CDR1 is SGHTA and CDR2 is FQGNSA. CDR3 length: 14 amino acids. V was shortened by 1 base and J by 1 base, with 7 bases between the two germline ends. CDR3 coding DNA: TGTGCCAGCAGCTTAGAGGCAGGGAACACTGAAGCTTTCTTT. Protein: CASSLEAGNTEAFF.

V and J are TRBV2 and TRBJ1-2; TRBD1 is a possible D gene (5 bases). Germline assignment: CDR1 SNHLY and CDR2 FYNNEI. V gave up 6 bases and J gave up 2 bases, with 16 bases separating them. This CDR3 spans 15 amino acids. The CDR3 nucleotides are TGTGCCAGCAGAAAGTCAGGGATCGGAAACTATGGCTACACCTTC. Amino acids: CASRKSGIGNYGYTF.

This clonotype appeared many times. The chain links TRBV28 to TRBJ2-7, with 8 bases identical to TRBD1. In germline, CDR1 is MDHEN, CDR2 SYDVKM. The CDR3 runs 13 residues. V lost 3 bases to trimming and J lost 6 bases; unmatched junction nucleotides: 4. CDR3 in DNA: TGTGCCAGCAGTTTCCGGACAGGGACCGAGCAGTACTTC. Its translation is CASSFRTGTEQYF.

This clonotype was detected only a few times. CDR3 DNA sequence: TGTGCCAGTAGTATCCGAGGACAGGGAGGAACCACTGAAGCTTTCTTT. This translates into CASSIRGQGGTTEAFF. The rearrangement links TRBV19 to TRBJ1-1; 8 bases match TRBD1. The CDR3 extends over 16 amino acids. Trimming took 3 bases from V and 4 from J; bases not matched to a gene: 10. Germline CDR1 LNHDA, CDR2 SQIVND (reference sequence).

The chain recombines TRBV6-1 with TRBJ1-6; D is unclear. This CDR3 has 16 amino acids. Germline loops: CDR1 MNHNS, CDR2 SASEGT. V was cut by 6 bases and J by 3 bases, with 15 bases left in between. CDR3 sequence: CASRNTAGLYNSPLHF. The CDR3 coding sequence is TGTGCCAGCAGGAACACCGCAGGTCTCTATAATTCACCCCTCCACTTT.

The chain couples TRBV19 to TRBJ2-3, with TRBD2 matching over 7 bases. Germline CDR1 is LNHDA and CDR2 is SQIVND (reference sequence). The CDR3 consists of 16 residues. Trimming removed 7 bases from V and 2 bases from J; junction bases left unmatched: 12. CDR3 amino acids: CASTATGGTLTDTQYF. CDR3 nucleotide sequence: TGTGCCAGTACGGCGACGGGGGGTACTCTCACAGATACGCAGTATTTT.

This clonotype is a singleton in its sample. The chain carries TRBV5-4 and TRBJ1-1; 7 bases align to TRBD1. The junction had 11 bases not matched to a gene; V was cut back by 4 bases and J by 5 bases. Per the germline V gene, CDR1 is SGHNT and CDR2 is YYREEE (reference sequence). CDR3 length: 15 residues. The CDR3 region is CASSTAGTAVTEAFF. The CDR3 DNA is TGTGCCAGCAGCACCGCCGGGACAGCGGTGACTGAAGCTTTCTTT.

The rearrangement joins TRBV20-1 to TRBJ1-1; the D is unclear. The CDR3 contains 15 residues. Germline V gives CDR1 DFQATT, CDR2 SNEGSKA (reference sequence). Trimming left V 3 bases short and J 4 bases short, with 18 bases between. The CDR3: CSASRPEGLRTEAFF. CDR3 in DNA: TGCAGTGCTAGTAGGCCGGAAGGTTTGCGCACTGAAGCTTTCTTT.

The chain couples TRBV20-1 to TRBJ2-1, with 9 bases identical to TRBD2. Unmatched junction bases numbered 18, after V lost 6 bases and J lost 3 bases. CDR1 and CDR2 (germline): DFQATT, SNEGSKA (reference sequence). The length of the CDR3 is 18 residues. In nucleotides, the CDR3 is TGCAGTGCGGGAGGGGGGGGGGGCGGGGGGGTGAGCTACAATGAGCAGTTCTTC. It codes for CSAGGGGGGGVSYNEQFF.

Only a few counts were recorded for this clonotype. The chain has TRBV6-4 and TRBJ2-1, with D hard to call. Germline CDR1 is MRHNA and CDR2 is SNTAGT. This CDR3 contains 15 residues. V gave up 2 bases and J gave up 2 bases, with 10 bases separating them. The CDR3 bases are TGTGCCAGCAGTGACGGCGCTTTTCCCTACAATGAGCAGTTCTTC. This encodes CASSDGAFPYNEQFF.

The chain employs TRBV19 and TRBJ1-1; 10 bases are a match to TRBD1. The CDR3 extends over 17 amino acids. CDR1 is LNHDA and CDR2 is SQIVND in the germline V gene (reference sequence). With 7 bases clipped from V and 7 bases from J, the junction kept 18 bases outside the gene matches. The CDR3 is CASTRFPIRDRGREAFF. CDR3 in DNA: TGTGCCAGTACTAGATTCCCCATCCGGGACAGGGGCCGTGAAGCTTTCTTT.

This clonotype occurred a few times. The rearrangement uses TRBV6-6 and TRBJ2-7; D unclear. The CDR3 sequence is 12 residues long. Germline CDR1 and CDR2: MNHNY and SVGAGI (reference sequence). V lost 2 bases and J 3 bases, leaving 5 bases between the germline ends. The CDR3 bases are TGTGCCAGCAGTTACGAGGACTACGAGCAGTACTTC. Its translation: CASSYEDYEQYF.

The gene calls are TRBV5-6 and TRBJ2-7; 7 bases fit TRBD2. Per the germline V gene, CDR1 is SGHDT and CDR2 is YYEEEE. The length of the CDR3 is 14 residues. After removal of 4 bases from V and 6 bases from J, the junction contained 10 bases not matched to a gene. The DNA of the CDR3 is TGTGCCAGCAGCCCCACCGGGGGGAATGGCGAGCAGTACTTC. It encodes CASSPTGGNGEQYF.

The V and J genes are TRBV6-6 and TRBJ1-5; TRBD1 aligns across 12 bases. CDR3 size: 17 residues. The J segment lost 6 bases and the V segment lost 6 bases, leaving 12 bases of the junction unmatched. Germline V gives CDR1 MNHNY, CDR2 SVGAGI (reference sequence). CDR3 in amino acids: CASSSATGQGAGQPQHF. The CDR3 DNA reads TGTGCCAGCAGCTCCGCCACGGGACAGGGGGCGGGTCAGCCCCAGCATTTT.

This clonotype was seen only a few times. The chain couples TRBV6-1 to TRBJ1-1, with a tentative D call TRBD1 (6 bases). The ends were cut back, 3 bases at V and 0 bases at J, with 14 bases in the middle. Germline V gene sequence: CDR1 MNHNS, CDR2 SASEGT. The CDR3 is 16 residues long. CDR3 nucleotides: TGTGCCAGCAGTGACACAGGGACAAGAGTGAACACTGAAGCTTTCTTT. Its protein product is CASSDTGTRVNTEAFF.

The sample holds many counts of this clonotype. Germline is not matched at one junction end, which may reflect a read error. The rearrangement joins TRBV7-8 to TRBJ2-3; D unresolved. Germline V lookup: CDR1 SGHVS, CDR2 FQNEAQ. The CDR3 is 15 amino acids. This chain's CDR3 is CATSHAVVSTDTQYF. As DNA, the CDR3 is TGTGCCACCAGCCACGCGGTCGTAAGCACAGATACGCAGTATTTT.

This clonotype occurred a few times. The chain joins TRBV20-1 to TRBJ1-1, with 7 positions matching TRBD1. Per the germline V gene, CDR1 is DFQATT and CDR2 is SNEGSKA (reference sequence). The J segment lost 4 bases and the V segment lost 0 bases, leaving 5 bases of the junction unmatched. The CDR3 consists of 14 residues. CDR3 region: CSAREGAGGTEAFF. CDR3 nucleotide sequence: TGCAGTGCTAGAGAAGGTGCAGGGGGCACTGAAGCTTTCTTT.

This clonotype was counted many times. The V and J genes are TRBV7-2 and TRBJ1-2; weak D call: TRBD1 (6 bases). Deletions cut 5 bases from V and 8 bases from J, with 15 bases between. Germline CDR1 reads SGHTA; CDR2 reads FQGNSA. The CDR3 spans 13 residues. The CDR3 spells CASSGYRVGGYTF. In DNA, the CDR3 is TGTGCCAGCAGCGGCTACAGGGTGGGGGGCTACACCTTC.

This clonotype was picked up a small number of times. The chain links TRBV29-1 to TRBJ2-5, with TRBD2 matching over 10 bases. The CDR3 spans 17 residues. Looked up from germline, CDR1 is SQVTM and CDR2 is ANQGSEA. Trimming removed 5 bases from V and 5 bases from J; junction bases left unmatched: 17. The CDR3 DNA is TGCAGCGTTTCGGGACTAGCGAGGGGTAGGATGTGGGAGACCCAGTACTTC. Protein sequence: CSVSGLARGRMWETQYF.

This clonotype has just a few counts. The gene calls are TRBV6-5 and TRBJ2-2; weak D call: TRBD1 (5 bases). The V gene's germline CDR1 is MNHEY and CDR2 SVGAGI. The CDR3 runs to 16 residues. Trimming left V 2 bases short and J 6 bases short, with 16 bases between. The CDR3 here is CASSYADTPVAGELFF. The DNA of the CDR3 is TGTGCCAGCAGTTACGCGGACACCCCAGTAGCCGGGGAGCTGTTTTTT.

The V gene is TRBV2, the J gene TRBJ2-7; 11 bases map to TRBD2. Germline loops: CDR1 SNHLY, CDR2 FYNNEI. This CDR3 has 16 residues. The V gene end was trimmed by 6 bases and the J gene end by 2 bases; junction bases not matched to a gene: 9. The CDR3 DNA reads as TGTGCCAGCAGGAAGCTAGCGGGGGGATGGCCCTACGAGCAGTACTTC. Translating gives CASRKLAGGWPYEQYF.